One and the same sample provided the 23 T cell receptor beta chains below, sequenced in a study of PD-1 blockade in classical Hodgkin lymphoma. Every patient was affected by relapse after autologous stem cell transplantation, while exposure to brentuximab vedotin was not uniform. Clones were read by immunoSEQ multiplex PCR, and TCRdb kept only the in-frame ones, dropping some. The repertoire includes about 4,700 clones, 60% to 70% of them detected once, and around 55% sits in the top ten. This specimen was peripheral blood mononuclear cells (PBMCs), taken before the second cycle of nivolumab. The receptor source for this set is a human donor with classical Hodgkin lymphoma.

The V gene is TRBV9, the J gene TRBJ1-1, with D tentatively TRBD1 (5 bases). This CDR3 spans 14 amino acids. Per the germline V gene, CDR1 is SGDLS and CDR2 is YYNGEE. Trimming pared 4 bases from V and 1 base from J, leaving 11 bases between. The chain's CDR3 is CASSFRQTNTEAFF. CDR3 bases: TGTGCCAGCAGCTTTCGACAGACGAACACTGAAGCTTTCTTT. The full variable domain, with the rest looked up from reference TRBV9 and TRBJ1-1, is DSGVTQTPKHLITATGQRVTLRCSPRSGDLSVYWYQQSLDQGLQFLIQYYNGEERAKGNILERFSAQQFPDLHSELNLSSLELGDSALYFCASSFRQTNTEAFFGQGTRLTVV.

This clone was counted only a few times. The chain recombines TRBV15 with TRBJ1-3; D uncertain. V lost 0 bases to trimming and J lost 1 base, with 10 bases between them. The length of the CDR3 is 16 residues. Germline CDR1 LNHNV, CDR2 YYDKDF (reference sequence). CDR3 protein: CATSRDALNSGNTIYF. In DNA, the CDR3 is TGTGCCACCAGCAGAGATGCCCTGAATTCTGGAAACACCATATATTTT.

This clone showed up just a few times. The gene calls are TRBV5-4 and TRBJ2-2, with TRBD2 matching over 14 bases. The CDR3 length is 17 residues. V lost 4 bases and J lost 6; bases outside the gene matches: 8. CDR1 is SGHNT, CDR2 YYREEE, per germline (reference sequence). The DNA of the CDR3 is TGTGCCAGCAGCCCCGGGACTAGCGGGAGTCTTTCCGGGGAGCTGTTTTTT. Its protein is CASSPGTSGSLSGELFF.

This clone ranks as medium-sized (0.01 to 0.1%). This chain uses TRBV2 with TRBJ2-2; D gene ambiguous. V was pared by 3 bases and J by 6 bases, with 14 bases between. The germline V gene has CDR1 SNHLY and CDR2 FYNNEI. There are 15 residues in the CDR3. CDR3 sequence: CASSDGRVAPGELFF. The CDR3 DNA is TGTGCCAGCAGTGATGGGCGAGTGGCCCCCGGGGAGCTGTTTTTT.

CDR3 nucleotide sequence: TGTGCCAGCAGCTTAAGGACTAGCGGGGGCCCAAACTCCTACGAGCAGTACTTC. It codes for CASSLRTSGGPNSYEQYF. The V call is TRBV7-8, the J call TRBJ2-5, with TRBD2 identical over 13 bases. The end of the DNA is better explained by TRBJ2-7, so the J call may be wrong. The CDR3 extends over 18 amino acids. Germline V CDR1 and CDR2: SGHVS, FQNEAQ.

The chain combines TRBV6-9 with TRBJ2-6; no reliable D call. The CDR3 runs 18 residues. V was clipped by 4 bases and J by 14 bases, with 30 bases between them. Germline values: CDR1 MNHGY, CDR2 SVAAGI. This chain's CDR3 is CASSFKEPYDKSGQLLTF. CDR3 coding DNA: TGTGCCAGCAGTTTCAAAGAGCCTTACGACAAGTCGGGCCAACTCCTGACTTTC.

The chain couples TRBV27 to TRBJ2-1; 11 bases agree with TRBD2. From germline, CDR1 is MNHEY and CDR2 SMNVEV (reference sequence). The CDR3 is 13 amino acids. V lost 7 bases to trimming and J lost 9 bases; unmatched junction nucleotides: 5. CDR3 coding DNA: TGTGCCAGCACCCGCGGGACTAGCGGTGAGCAGTTCTTC. It codes for CASTRGTSGEQFF.

This clone appeared a few times. This chain joins TRBV11-2 and TRBJ2-7; no clear D gene. Trimming removed 5 bases at V and 0 bases at J, with 5 bases between. CDR1 and CDR2 (germline): SGHAT, FQNNGV. There are 12 residues in the CDR3. CDR3 in amino acids: CASSRDSYEQYF. The CDR3 DNA reads TGTGCCAGCAGCAGGGACTCCTACGAGCAGTACTTC.

The chain uses TRBV7-6 and TRBJ2-7; D is unresolved. Germline-derived CDR1 and CDR2 are SGHVS and FNYEAQ. The V and J ends lost 0 bases and 2 bases respectively, with 11 bases between them. The CDR3 length is 15 residues. CDR3 in DNA: TGTGCCAGCAGCTTAGCGGGGATTAAGGCCTACGAGCAGTACTTC. Its protein product is CASSLAGIKAYEQYF.

This chain uses TRBV9 with TRBJ2-2, with 8 bases identical to TRBD1. Germline V gene data show CDR1 as SGDLS and CDR2 as YYNGEE. V was pared by 4 bases and J by 4 bases, with 9 bases of the junction left unmatched. CDR3 length: 16 amino acids. The CDR3 nucleotides read TGTGCCAGCAGCCCCACGACAGGGGAAGGCACCGGGGAGCTGTTTTTT. Translation: CASSPTTGEGTGELFF.

This chain connects TRBV11-3 to TRBJ2-7; 9 bases match TRBD2. V lost 5 bases and J lost 5; bases outside the gene matches: 10. The CDR3 consists of 15 residues. Germline-derived CDR1 and CDR2 are SGHNT and YENEEA. CDR3 loop: CASSLRREGQDEQYF. In nucleotides, the CDR3 is TGTGCCAGCAGCCTCCGGCGGGAGGGCCAGGACGAGCAGTACTTC.

J is TRBJ1-1 and V is TRBV28, with 9 positions matching TRBD1. V trimming: 1 base; J trimming: 5 bases; junction bases outside the gene matches: 5. The CDR3 sequence is 15 residues long. Germline V gene data show CDR1 as MDHEN and CDR2 as SYDVKM. The CDR3 region is CASSLYTGGRTEAFF. The CDR3 DNA reads as TGTGCCAGCAGTTTATACACAGGGGGCAGGACTGAAGCTTTCTTT. Full variable domain (outside the CDR3, taken from reference TRBV28 and TRBJ1-1): DVKVTQSSRYLVKRTGEKVFLECVQDMDHENMFWYRQDPGLGLRLIYFSYDVKMKEKGDIPEGYSVSREKKERFSLILESASTNQTSMYLCASSLYTGGRTEAFFGQGTRLTVV.

V is TRBV28 and J is TRBJ2-2, with unresolved D. The length of the CDR3 is 12 residues. Germline V CDR1 and CDR2: MDHEN, SYDVKM. V was clipped by 2 bases and J by 5 bases, with 3 bases between them. CDR3 nucleotides: TGTGCCAGCAGTTTAGAAACCGGGGAGCTGTTTTTT. Amino acids: CASSLETGELFF.

The chain combines TRBV19 with TRBJ2-7; D unresolved. Looked up from germline, CDR1 is LNHDA and CDR2 is SQIVND (reference sequence). CDR3 size: 12 residues. Trimming took 4 bases from V and 3 from J, leaving 7 bases between them. The CDR3 sequence: CASSSVGYEQYF. CDR3 nucleotides: TGTGCCAGTAGTAGTGTGGGCTACGAGCAGTACTTC.

The rearrangement links TRBV5-6 to TRBJ1-5; D not certain. The V end lost 2 bases, the J end lost 2 bases, and 11 bases lay between the germline ends. The V gene's germline CDR1 is SGHDT and CDR2 YYEEEE. The CDR3 has 15 residues. The CDR3 loop is CASSLGGLGNQPQHF. DNA for the CDR3: TGTGCCAGCAGCTTAGGAGGGCTGGGCAATCAGCCCCAGCATTTT.

The chain uses TRBV12-5 and TRBJ2-1; the D is unclear. Germline CDR1 reads LGHNT; CDR2 reads FRNRAP. Trimming removed 3 bases at V and 2 bases at J, with 5 bases between. The CDR3 sequence is 13 residues long. The CDR3: CASGFTTYNEQFF. The DNA of the CDR3 is TGTGCTAGTGGTTTCACAACCTACAATGAGCAGTTCTTC.

This clone was seen only a few times. The chain uses TRBV19 and TRBJ1-2; TRBD1 might be the D (5 bases). Trimming left V 2 bases short and J 5 bases short, with 15 bases between. Germline V CDR1 and CDR2: LNHDA, SQIVND (reference sequence). This CDR3 comprises 15 residues. CDR3 region: CASSISGVGPYGYTF. In DNA form, the CDR3 reads TGTGCCAGTAGTATATCTGGAGTGGGGCCTTATGGCTACACCTTC.

This clone was seen more than once but under ten times. The V and J genes are TRBV6-5 and TRBJ1-3; D unclear. The CDR3 runs to 14 residues. The V end was cut by 5 bases, the J end by 0 bases, with 8 bases between. The germline CDR1 and CDR2 sequences are MNHEY and SVGAGI. The CDR3 bases are TGTGCCAGCAGTACTATCAACTCTGGAAACACCATATATTTT. It encodes CASSTINSGNTIYF.

This chain joins TRBV19 and TRBJ2-1; 9 bases map to TRBD2. The germline V gene has CDR1 LNHDA and CDR2 SQIVND (reference sequence). The CDR3 loop spans 16 amino acids. Germline trimming cut 1 base from V and 3 bases from J; bases unmatched to any gene: 4. The CDR3 DNA reads TGTGCCAGTAGTATAGGGTCTAGCGGGATCTACAATGAGCAGTTCTTC. Translating gives CASSIGSSGIYNEQFF.

This rearrangement joins TRBV30 to TRBJ1-1; 7 positions agree with TRBD1. This CDR3 region has 15 residues. V was clipped by 2 bases and J by 0 bases; unmatched bases: 6. Germline-derived CDR1 and CDR2 are GTSNPN and SVGIG (reference sequence). The CDR3 is CAWSSPTGMNTEAFF. In DNA form, the CDR3 reads TGTGCCTGGAGTTCACCGACAGGGATGAACACTGAAGCTTTCTTT.

The V and J genes are TRBV6-8 and TRBJ1-4; D is undetermined. With 5 bases removed from V and 4 bases from J, the gap between germline ends came to 8 bases. This CDR3 is built from 13 residues. The germline V gene has CDR1 MNHGY and CDR2 SAAAGT. The CDR3 protein is CASSEFVNEKLFF. CDR3 sequence (DNA): TGTGCCAGCAGTGAGTTCGTTAATGAAAAACTGTTTTTT.

The rearrangement uses TRBV7-9 and TRBJ1-1, with D possibly TRBD1 on 5 matching bases. Per germline, CDR1 SEHNR and CDR2 FQNEAQ (reference sequence). This CDR3 has 16 amino acids. Trimming pared 6 bases from V and 4 bases from J, leaving 21 bases between. The CDR3, as DNA: TGTGCCAGCAGTCACCGGATTGGGGCCACCTTCACTGAAGCTTTCTTT. Its protein is CASSHRIGATFTEAFF.

In its sample, this clone ranks as medium-sized. The V call is TRBV10-1, the J call TRBJ2-5; D is uncertain. The V gene's germline CDR1 is WNHNN and CDR2 SYGVQD (reference sequence). The CDR3 sequence is 14 residues long. The CDR3 DNA reads TGCAACTATCCGGCGGACCAGTACCAAGAGACCCAGTACTTC. Translating gives CNYPADQYQETQYF.